These T cell receptor beta chains were read from a single sample in a study of shared clonotypes between healthy human individuals. Libraries were prepared by immunoSEQ multiplex PCR; TCRdb keeps only in-frame clonotypes and omits some of them. The sample lists over 850,000 clones, approximately 78% occurring once. The specimen was memory CD4+ T cells from PBMCs. These TCRs come from a man aged 18 to 29 in good health. Some clones in this sample may be carry-over from other donors' samples. Both conserved end residues are part of each CDR3.

>TRBV9|TRBJ1-1
CASSGGGWRDTEAFF
>TRBV28|TRBJ1-1
CASRSEGAQNTEAFF
>TRBV27|TRBJ1-5
CASRFRAWSPQHF
>TRBV4-3|TRBJ2-2
CASSQEPPGRPTGELFF
>TRBV25-1|TRBJ2-5
CASSEFGQHQETQYF
>TRBV29-1|TRBJ1-1
CSVVGSLNTEAFF
>TRBV30|TRBJ2-5
CAGTGEETQYF
>TRBV10-3|TRBJ1-2
CAISVGDGYTF
>TRBV6-6|TRBJ1-4
CASSYMRVGEKLFF
>TRBV5-1|TRBJ2-5
CASSSRGQGIRETQYF
>TRBV14|TRBJ1-1
CASSLVENTEAFF
>TRBV7-8|TRBJ2-2
CASSLVGRLNAGELFF
>TRBV10-3|TRBJ2-7
CAISESKGPGGREQYF
>TRBV28|TRBJ2-6
CASSSGQLDEANVLTF
>TRBV19|TRBJ2-1
CASRLTYRAPQFF
>TRBV11-2|TRBJ2-2
CASSPDSGWTGELFF
>TRBV6-5|TRBJ2-2
CASSLGLGYTGELFF
>TRBV15|TRBJ1-5
CATSRYQQGVLRNQPQHF
>TRBV28|TRBJ2-1
CASSTRWGYTYNEQFF
>TRBV5-4|TRBJ2-1
CASSQLFYNEQFF
>TRBV18|TRBJ2-7
CASSYGRNEQYF
>TRBV6-5|TRBJ2-7
CASSYDGLGPYEQYF
>TRBV29-1|TRBJ1-2
CSVDRQGEGGYTF
>TRBV7-6|TRBJ2-7
CASSQRGLVDEQYF
>TRBV19|TRBJ1-5
CATRGSSNQPQHF
>TRBV21-1|TRBJ1-5
CASSNGDRGLRNQPQHF
>TRBV28|TRBJ2-7
CASRLGTGAPFRYF
>TRBV7-8|TRBJ2-5
CASSFSLGQETQYF
>TRBV10-3|TRBJ2-7
CATSGSGRAGEQYF
>TRBV19|TRBJ2-7
CASSSGRRGNEQYF
>TRBV5-1|TRBJ2-2
CASSLGQGETGELFF
>TRBV7-8|TRBJ1-2
CASSGGGRGYTF
>TRBV2|TRBJ1-3
CASSEGGQVTIYF
>TRBV7-8|TRBJ1-2
CANGGTVANYGYTF
>TRBV5-1|TRBJ2-1
CASSLGRLSNEQFF
>TRBV7-8|TRBJ2-1
CASSLSGNEQFF
>TRBV19|TRBJ2-5
CASSSGGGETQYF
>TRBV10-3|TRBJ2-2
CAISGTWTGELFF
>TRBV29-1|TRBJ1-1
CSGTNTEAFF
>TRBV4-3|TRBJ2-3
CASSPLYLSTDTQYF
>TRBV7-9|TRBJ1-4
CASSQGTGPLRDEKLFF
>TRBV5-6|TRBJ1-4
CASKLRGNEKLFF
>TRBV7-2|TRBJ1-5
CASSLDSMNNQPQHF
>TRBV7-2|TRBJ2-5
CASSLQGYETQYF
>TRBV10-3|TRBJ2-5
CATSERGTQYF
>TRBV2|TRBJ2-2
CASSEPHMNTGELFF
>TRBV4-3|TRBJ2-1
CASSQDQKQFF
>TRBV29-1|TRBJ2-5
CSVETDGLRTQYF
>TRBV28|TRBJ1-2
CASRSSTGGSGGYTF
>TRBV16|TRBJ1-1
CASSLPRDHTEAFF
>TRBV6-5|TRBJ2-3
CASSPGQISTDTQYF
>TRBV4-3|TRBJ1-2
CASSQDRHNYGYTF
>TRBV7-9|TRBJ1-5
CASSLTGGGNQPQHF
>TRBV19|TRBJ2-1
CASSIGGGGEQFF
>TRBV7-9|TRBJ1-3
CASLFFGRSSGNTIYF
>TRBV28|TRBJ2-3
CASSFVRQPTDTQYF
>TRBV5-1|TRBJ2-7
CASSLGPIASYEQYF
>TRBV5-4|TRBJ2-3
CASSSRNPSTDTQYF
>TRBV5-1|TRBJ2-7
CASSAEISYEQYF
>TRBV15|TRBJ1-5
CATSRGGPLQPQHF